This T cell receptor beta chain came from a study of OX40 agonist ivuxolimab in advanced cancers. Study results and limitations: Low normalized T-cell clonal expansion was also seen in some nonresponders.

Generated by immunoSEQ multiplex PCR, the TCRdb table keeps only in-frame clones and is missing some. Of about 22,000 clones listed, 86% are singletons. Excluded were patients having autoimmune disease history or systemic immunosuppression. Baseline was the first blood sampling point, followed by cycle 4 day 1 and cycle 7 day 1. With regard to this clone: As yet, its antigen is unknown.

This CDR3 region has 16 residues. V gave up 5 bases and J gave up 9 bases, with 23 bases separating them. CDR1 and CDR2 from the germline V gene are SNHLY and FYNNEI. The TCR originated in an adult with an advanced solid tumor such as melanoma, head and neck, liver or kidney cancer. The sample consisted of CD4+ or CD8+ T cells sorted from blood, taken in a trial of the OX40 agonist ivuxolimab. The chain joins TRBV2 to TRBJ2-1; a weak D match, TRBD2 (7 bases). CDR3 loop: CASSPFGGGGFIEQFF. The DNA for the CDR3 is TGTGCCAGCAGTCCCTTTGGGGGGGGCGGTTTTATTGAGCAGTTCTTC.